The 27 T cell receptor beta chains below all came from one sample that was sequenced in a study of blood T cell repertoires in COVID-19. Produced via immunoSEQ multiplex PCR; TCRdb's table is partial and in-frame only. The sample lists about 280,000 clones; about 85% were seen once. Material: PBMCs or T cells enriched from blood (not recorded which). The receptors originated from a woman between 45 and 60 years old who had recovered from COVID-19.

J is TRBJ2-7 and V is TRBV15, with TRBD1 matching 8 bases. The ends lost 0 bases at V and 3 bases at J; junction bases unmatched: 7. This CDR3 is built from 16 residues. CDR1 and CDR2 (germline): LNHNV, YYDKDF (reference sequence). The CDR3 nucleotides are TGTGCCACCAGCAGAGATCTTTTCAGGGGGCTCTACGAGCAGTACTTC. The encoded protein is CATSRDLFRGLYEQYF.

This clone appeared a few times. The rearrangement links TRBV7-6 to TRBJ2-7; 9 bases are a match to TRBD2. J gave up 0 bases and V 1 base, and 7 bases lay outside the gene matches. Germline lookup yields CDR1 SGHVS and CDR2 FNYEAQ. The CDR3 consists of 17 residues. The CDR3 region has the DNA TGTGCCAGCAGCTTAGGGACTAGCGACATCAGCTCCTACGAGCAGTACTTC. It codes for CASSLGTSDISSYEQYF. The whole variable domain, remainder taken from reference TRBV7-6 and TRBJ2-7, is GAGVSQSPRYKVTKRGQDVALRCDPISGHVSLYWYRQALGQGPEFLTYFNYEAQQDKSGLPNDRFSAERPEGSISTLTIQRTEQRDSAMYRCASSLGTSDISSYEQYFGPGTRLTVT.

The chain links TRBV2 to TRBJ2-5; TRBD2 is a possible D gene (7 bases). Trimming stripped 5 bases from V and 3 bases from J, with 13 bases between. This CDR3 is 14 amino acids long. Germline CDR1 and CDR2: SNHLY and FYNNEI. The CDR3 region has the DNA TGTGCCAGCAGTCCAACGGGGGGCGAAGAGACCCAGTACTTC. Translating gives CASSPTGGEETQYF.

CDR3 loop: CSALNSGELFF. Here the CDR3 DNA reads TGCAGTGCTCTTAATAGTGGGGAGCTGTTTTTT. V gene TRBV20-1 combines with J gene TRBJ2-2, with D unresolved. This CDR3 is 11 amino acids long. Per the germline V gene, CDR1 is DFQATT and CDR2 is SNEGSKA (reference sequence). V dropped 5 bases and J dropped 8 bases, with 9 bases sitting between them.

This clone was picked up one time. The CDR3 coding sequence is TGTGCCAGCAGAAGGACTAGCGGGGGTTCCAACGAGCAGTACTTC. Translated, it gives CASRRTSGGSNEQYF. The chain carries TRBV2 and TRBJ2-7; 13 bases align to TRBD2. Unmatched junction bases numbered 7, after V lost 6 bases and J lost 5 bases. Per the germline V gene, CDR1 is SNHLY and CDR2 is FYNNEI. This CDR3 spans 15 amino acids.

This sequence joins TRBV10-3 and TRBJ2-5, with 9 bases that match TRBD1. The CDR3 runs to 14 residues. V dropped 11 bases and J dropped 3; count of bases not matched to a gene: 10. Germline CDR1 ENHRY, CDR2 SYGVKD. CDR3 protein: CASGRTGGEETQYF. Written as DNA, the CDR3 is TGTGCCTCGGGGCGAACAGGGGGCGAAGAGACCCAGTACTTC.

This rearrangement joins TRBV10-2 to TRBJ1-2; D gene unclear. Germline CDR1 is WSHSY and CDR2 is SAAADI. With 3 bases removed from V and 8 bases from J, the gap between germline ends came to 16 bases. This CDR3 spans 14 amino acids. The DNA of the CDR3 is TGCGCCAGCAGTGAACTTAGGAGGGCTCACGGCTACACCTTC. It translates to CASSELRRAHGYTF.

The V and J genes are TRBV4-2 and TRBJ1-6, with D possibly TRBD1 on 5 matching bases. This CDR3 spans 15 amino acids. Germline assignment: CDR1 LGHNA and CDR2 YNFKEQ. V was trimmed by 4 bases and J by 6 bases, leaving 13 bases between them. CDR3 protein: CASSRPTDGNSPLHF. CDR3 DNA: TGTGCCAGCAGCCGTCCGACAGATGGTAATTCACCCCTCCACTTT.

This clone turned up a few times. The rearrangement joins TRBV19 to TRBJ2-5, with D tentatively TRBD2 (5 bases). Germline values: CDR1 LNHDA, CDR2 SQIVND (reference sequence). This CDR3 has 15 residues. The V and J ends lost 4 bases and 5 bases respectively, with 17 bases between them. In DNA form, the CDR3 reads TGTGCCAGTAGTAACCAGTTCGGGGTCGGGGAGACCCAGTACTTC. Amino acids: CASSNQFGVGETQYF.

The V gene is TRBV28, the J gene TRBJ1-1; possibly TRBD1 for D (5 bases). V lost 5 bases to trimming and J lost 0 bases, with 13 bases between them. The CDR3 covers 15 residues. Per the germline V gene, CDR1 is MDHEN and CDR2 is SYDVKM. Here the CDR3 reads CASSPSTGVNTEAFF. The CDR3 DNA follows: TGTGCCAGCAGTCCGAGTACAGGAGTGAACACTGAAGCTTTCTTT.

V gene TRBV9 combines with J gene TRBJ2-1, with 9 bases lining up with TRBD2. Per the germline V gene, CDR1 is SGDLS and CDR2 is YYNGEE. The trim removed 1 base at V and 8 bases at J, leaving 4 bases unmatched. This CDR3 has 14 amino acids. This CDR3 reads CASSVLAGKDEQFF. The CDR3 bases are TGTGCCAGCAGCGTACTAGCGGGAAAAGATGAGCAGTTCTTC.

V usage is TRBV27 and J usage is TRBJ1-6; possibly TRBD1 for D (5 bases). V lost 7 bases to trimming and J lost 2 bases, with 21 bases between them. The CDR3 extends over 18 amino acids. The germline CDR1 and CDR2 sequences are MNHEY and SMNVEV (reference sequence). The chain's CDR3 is CASTLRPGGVTYNSPLHF. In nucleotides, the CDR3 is TGTGCCAGCACCTTACGCCCCGGGGGGGTCACCTATAATTCACCCCTCCACTTT.

The CDR3 DNA follows: TGTGCCGGATCCGGGACAGGGAATTCACCCCTCCACTTT. It is translated as CAGSGTGNSPLHF. The rearrangement links TRBV30 to TRBJ1-6; 9 positions agree with TRBD1. The junction had 6 bases not matched to a gene; V was cut back by 8 bases and J by 7 bases. Germline loops: CDR1 GTSNPN, CDR2 SVGIG (reference sequence). The CDR3 runs 13 residues.

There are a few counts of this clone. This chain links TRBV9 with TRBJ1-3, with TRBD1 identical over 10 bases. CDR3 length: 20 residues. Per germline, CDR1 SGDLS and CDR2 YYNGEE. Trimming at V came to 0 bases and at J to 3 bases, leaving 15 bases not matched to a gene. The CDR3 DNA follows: TGTGCCAGCAGCGTAGGATCTGACCCGACAGGGGGCCTCTTTGGAAACACCATATATTTT. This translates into CASSVGSDPTGGLFGNTIYF.

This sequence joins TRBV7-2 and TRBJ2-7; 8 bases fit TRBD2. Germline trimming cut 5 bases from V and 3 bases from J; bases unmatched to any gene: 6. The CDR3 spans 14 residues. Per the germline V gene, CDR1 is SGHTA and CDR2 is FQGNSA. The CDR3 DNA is TGTGCCAGCAGCGTCCGGGAGGGTGGCTACGAGCAGTACTTC. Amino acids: CASSVREGGYEQYF. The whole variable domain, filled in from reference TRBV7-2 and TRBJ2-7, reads GAGVSQSPSNKVTEKGKDVELRCDPISGHTALYWYRQSLGQGLEFLIYFQGNSAPDKSGLPSDRFSAERTGGSVSTLTIQRTQQEDSAVYLCASSVREGGYEQYFGPGTRLTVT.

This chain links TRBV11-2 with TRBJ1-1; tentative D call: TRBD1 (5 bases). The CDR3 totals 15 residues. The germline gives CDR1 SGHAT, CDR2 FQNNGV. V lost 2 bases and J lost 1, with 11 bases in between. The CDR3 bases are TGTGCCAGCAGCTTATCAGGGAGGGGGAACACTGAAGCTTTCTTT. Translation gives CASSLSGRGNTEAFF.

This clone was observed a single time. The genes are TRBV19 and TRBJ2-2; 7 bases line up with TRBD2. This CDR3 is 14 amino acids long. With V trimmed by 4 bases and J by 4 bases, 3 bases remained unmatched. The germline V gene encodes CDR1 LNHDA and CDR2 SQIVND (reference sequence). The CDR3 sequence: CASSTSGGTGELFF. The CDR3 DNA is TGTGCCAGTAGTACCTCGGGGGGCACCGGGGAGCTGTTTTTT.

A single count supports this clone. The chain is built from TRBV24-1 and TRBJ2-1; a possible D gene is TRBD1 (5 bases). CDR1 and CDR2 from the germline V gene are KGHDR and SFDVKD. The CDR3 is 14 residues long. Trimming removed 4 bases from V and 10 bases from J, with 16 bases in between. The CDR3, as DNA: TGTGCCACCAGTGACCTCCCCTGGGGCCGGGAGCAGTTCTTC. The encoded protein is CATSDLPWGREQFF.

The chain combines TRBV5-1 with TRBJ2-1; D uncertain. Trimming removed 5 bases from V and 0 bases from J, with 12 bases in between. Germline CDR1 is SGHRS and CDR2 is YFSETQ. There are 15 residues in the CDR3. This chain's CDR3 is CASRKTTSSYNEQFF. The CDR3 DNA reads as TGCGCCAGCAGGAAAACTACGAGCTCCTACAATGAGCAGTTCTTC.

The CDR3 region has the DNA TGCGCCAGCAGCTTGGCCGTGCAGGGGGACACTGAAGCTTTCTTT. This gives the protein CASSLAVQGDTEAFF. The rearrangement uses TRBV5-1 and TRBJ1-1; 7 nucleotides align to TRBD1. Trimming cost V 0 bases and J 3 bases; bases outside gene matches: 5. This CDR3 spans 15 amino acids. Per germline, CDR1 SGHRS and CDR2 YFSETQ. Based on the CDR3 plus reference TRBV5-1 and TRBJ1-1, the full variable domain is KAGVTQTPRYLIKTRGQQVTLSCSPISGHRSVSWYQQTPGQGLQFLFEYFSETQRNKGNFPGRFSGRQFSNSRSEMNVSTLELGDSALYLCASSLAVQGDTEAFFGQGTRLTVV.

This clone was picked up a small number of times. The CDR3 DNA reads TGTGCCAGTAATAACAGAGGGTCCACTGAAGCTTTCTTT. It is translated as CASNNRGSTEAFF. The rearrangement joins TRBV19 to TRBJ1-1; no definite D call. Germline V lookup: CDR1 LNHDA, CDR2 SQIVND (reference sequence). The germline V and J ends were trimmed by 7 bases and 4 bases, with 13 bases remaining between them. The CDR3 is made up of 13 amino acids.

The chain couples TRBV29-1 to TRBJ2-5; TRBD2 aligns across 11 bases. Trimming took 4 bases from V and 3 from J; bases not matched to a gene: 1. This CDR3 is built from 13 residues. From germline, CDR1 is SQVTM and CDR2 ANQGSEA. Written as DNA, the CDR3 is TGCAGCGTTGGGGGACTAGCGGAAGAGACCCAGTACTTC. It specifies CSVGGLAEETQYF.

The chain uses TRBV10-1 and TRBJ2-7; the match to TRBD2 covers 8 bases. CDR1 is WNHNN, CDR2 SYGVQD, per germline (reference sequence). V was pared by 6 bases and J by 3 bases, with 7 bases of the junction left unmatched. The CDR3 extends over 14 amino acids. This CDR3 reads CASSESGRGYEQYF. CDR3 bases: TGCGCCAGCAGCGAAAGCGGGAGAGGCTACGAGCAGTACTTC.

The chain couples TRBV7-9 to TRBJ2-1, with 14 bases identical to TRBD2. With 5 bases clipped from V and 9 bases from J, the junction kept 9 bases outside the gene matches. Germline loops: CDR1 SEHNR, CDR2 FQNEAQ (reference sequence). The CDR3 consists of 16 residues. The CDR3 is CASSAPTSGGAFEQFF. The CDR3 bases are TGTGCCAGCAGCGCACCGACTAGCGGGGGGGCCTTTGAGCAGTTCTTC.

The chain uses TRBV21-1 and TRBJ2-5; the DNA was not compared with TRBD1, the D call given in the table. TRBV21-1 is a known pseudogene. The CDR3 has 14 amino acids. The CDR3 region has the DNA TGTGCCAGCAGCAAGGGACAGCGTGAAGAGACCCAGTACTTC. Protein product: CASSKGQREETQYF.

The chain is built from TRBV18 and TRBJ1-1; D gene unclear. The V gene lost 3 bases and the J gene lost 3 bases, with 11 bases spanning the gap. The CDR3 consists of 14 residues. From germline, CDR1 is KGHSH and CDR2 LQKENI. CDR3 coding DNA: TGTGCCAGCTCACCTAACGCGGGGTACACTGAAGCTTTCTTT. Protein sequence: CASSPNAGYTEAFF.

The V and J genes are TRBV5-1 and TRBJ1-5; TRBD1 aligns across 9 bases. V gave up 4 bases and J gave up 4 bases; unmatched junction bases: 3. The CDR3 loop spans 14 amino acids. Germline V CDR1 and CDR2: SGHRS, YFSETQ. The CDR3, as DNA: TGCGCCAGCAGCACCGGGACAGGGAATCAGCCCCAGCATTTT. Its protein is CASSTGTGNQPQHF.